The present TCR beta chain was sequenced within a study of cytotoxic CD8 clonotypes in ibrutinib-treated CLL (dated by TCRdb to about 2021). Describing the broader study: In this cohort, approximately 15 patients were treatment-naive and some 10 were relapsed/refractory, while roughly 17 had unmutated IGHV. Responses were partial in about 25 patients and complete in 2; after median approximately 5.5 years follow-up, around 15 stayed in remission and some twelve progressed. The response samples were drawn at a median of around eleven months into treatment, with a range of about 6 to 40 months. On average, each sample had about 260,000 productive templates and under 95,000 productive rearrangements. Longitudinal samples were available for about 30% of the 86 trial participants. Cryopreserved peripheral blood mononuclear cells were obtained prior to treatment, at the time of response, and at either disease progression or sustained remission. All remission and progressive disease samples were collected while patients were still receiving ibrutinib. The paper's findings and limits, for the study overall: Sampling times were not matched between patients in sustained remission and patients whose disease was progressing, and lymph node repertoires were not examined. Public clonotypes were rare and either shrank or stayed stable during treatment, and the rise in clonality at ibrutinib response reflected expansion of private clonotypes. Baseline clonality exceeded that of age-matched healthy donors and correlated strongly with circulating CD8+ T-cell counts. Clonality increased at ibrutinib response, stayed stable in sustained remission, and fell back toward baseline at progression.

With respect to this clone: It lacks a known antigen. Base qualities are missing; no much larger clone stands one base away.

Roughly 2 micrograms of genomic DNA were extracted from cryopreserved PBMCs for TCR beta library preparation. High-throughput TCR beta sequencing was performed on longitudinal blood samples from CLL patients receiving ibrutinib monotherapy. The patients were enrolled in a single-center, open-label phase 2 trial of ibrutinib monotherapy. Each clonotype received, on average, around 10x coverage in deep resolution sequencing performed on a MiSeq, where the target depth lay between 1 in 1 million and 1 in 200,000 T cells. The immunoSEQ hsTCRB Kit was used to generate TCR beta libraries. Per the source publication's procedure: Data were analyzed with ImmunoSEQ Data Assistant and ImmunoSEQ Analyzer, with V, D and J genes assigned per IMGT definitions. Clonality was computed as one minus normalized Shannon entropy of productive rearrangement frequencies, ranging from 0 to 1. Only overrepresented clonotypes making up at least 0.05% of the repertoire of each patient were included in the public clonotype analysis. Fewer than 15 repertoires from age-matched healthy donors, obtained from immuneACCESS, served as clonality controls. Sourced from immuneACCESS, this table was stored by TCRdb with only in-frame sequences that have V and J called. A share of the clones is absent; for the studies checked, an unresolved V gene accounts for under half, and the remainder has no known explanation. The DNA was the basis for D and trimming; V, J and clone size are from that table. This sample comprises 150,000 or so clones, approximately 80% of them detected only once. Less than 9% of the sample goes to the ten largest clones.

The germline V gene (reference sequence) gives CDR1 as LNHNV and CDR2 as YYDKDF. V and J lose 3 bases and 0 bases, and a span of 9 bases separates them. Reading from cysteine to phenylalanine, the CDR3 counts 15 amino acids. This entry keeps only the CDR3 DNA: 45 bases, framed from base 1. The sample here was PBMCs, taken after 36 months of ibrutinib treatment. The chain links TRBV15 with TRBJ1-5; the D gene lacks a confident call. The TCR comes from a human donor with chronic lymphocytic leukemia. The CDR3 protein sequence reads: CATSSKPYSNQPQHF. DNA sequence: TGTGCCACCAGCAGCAAGCCGTATAGCAATCAGCCCCAGCATTTT.